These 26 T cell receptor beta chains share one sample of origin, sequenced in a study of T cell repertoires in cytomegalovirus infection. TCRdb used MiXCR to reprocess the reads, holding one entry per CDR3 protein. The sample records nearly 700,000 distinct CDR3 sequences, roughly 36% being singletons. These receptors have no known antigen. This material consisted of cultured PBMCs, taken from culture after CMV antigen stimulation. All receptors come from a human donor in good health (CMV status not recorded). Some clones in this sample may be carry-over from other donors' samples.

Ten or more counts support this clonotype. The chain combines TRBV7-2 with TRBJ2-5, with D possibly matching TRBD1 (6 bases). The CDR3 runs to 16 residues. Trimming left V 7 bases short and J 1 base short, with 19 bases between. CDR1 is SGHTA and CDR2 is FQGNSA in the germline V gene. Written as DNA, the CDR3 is TGTGCCAGCAAGGGGTCGGTCCTGGGGGCCCAAGAGACCCAGTACTTC. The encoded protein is CASKGSVLGAQETQYF.

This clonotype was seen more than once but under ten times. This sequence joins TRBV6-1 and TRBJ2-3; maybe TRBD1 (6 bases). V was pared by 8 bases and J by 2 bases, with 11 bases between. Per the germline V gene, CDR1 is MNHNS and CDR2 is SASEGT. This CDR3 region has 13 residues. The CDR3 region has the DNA TGTGCCAGCGATCACAGGGTCACAGATACGCAGTATTTT. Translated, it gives CASDHRVTDTQYF.

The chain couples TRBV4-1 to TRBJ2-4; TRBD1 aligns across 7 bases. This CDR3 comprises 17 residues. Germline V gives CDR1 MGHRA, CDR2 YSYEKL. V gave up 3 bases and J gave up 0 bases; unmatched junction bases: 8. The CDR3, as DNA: TGCGCCAGCAGCCACACCGGACAGGTGTTAGCCAAAAACATTCAGTACTTC. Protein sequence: CASSHTGQVLAKNIQYF.

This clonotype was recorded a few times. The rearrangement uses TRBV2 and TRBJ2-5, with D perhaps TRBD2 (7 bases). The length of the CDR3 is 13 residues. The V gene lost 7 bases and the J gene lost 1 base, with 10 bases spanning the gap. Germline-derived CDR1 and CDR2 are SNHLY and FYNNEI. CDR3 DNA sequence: TGTGCCAGCACCGGGGGGCTCCAAGAGACCCAGTACTTC. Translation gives CASTGGLQETQYF. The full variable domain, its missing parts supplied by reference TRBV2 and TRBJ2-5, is EPEVTQTPSHQVTQMGQEVILRCVPISNHLYFYWYRQILGQKVEFLVSFYNNEISEKSEIFDDQFSVERPDGSNFTLKIRSTKLEDSAMYFCASTGGLQETQYFGPGTRLLVL.

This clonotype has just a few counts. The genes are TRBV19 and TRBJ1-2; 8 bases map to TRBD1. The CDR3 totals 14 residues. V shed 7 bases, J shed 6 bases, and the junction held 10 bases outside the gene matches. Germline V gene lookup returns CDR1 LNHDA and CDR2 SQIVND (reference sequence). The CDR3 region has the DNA TGTGCCAGTACCGAGACAGGGGAGTCGAATGGCTACACCTTC. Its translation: CASTETGESNGYTF.

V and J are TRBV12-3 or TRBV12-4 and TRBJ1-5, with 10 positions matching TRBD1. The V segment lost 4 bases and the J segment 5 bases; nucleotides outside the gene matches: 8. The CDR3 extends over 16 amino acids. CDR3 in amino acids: CASSSPTGGQYQPQHF. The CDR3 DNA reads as TGTGCCAGCAGTTCTCCGACAGGGGGCCAATATCAGCCCCAGCATTTT.

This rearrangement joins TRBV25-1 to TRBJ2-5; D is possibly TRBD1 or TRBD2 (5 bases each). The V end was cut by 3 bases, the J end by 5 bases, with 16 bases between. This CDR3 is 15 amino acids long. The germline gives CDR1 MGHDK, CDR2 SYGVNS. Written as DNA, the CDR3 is TGTGCCAGCAGTGATTCTCTCCGAGAGGGGGAGACCCAGTACTTC. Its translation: CASSDSLREGETQYF. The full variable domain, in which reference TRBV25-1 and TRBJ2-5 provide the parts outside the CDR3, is EADIYQTPRYLVIGTGKKITLECSQTMGHDKMYWYQQDPGMELHLIHYSYGVNSTEKGDLSSESTVSRIRTEHFPLTLESARPSHTSQYLCASSDSLREGETQYFGPGTRLLVL.

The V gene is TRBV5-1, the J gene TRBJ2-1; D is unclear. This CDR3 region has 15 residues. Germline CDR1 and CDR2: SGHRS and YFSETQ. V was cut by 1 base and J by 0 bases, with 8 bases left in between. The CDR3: CASSLIPTSYNEQFF. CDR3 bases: TGCGCCAGCAGCTTGATCCCCACCTCCTACAATGAGCAGTTCTTC.

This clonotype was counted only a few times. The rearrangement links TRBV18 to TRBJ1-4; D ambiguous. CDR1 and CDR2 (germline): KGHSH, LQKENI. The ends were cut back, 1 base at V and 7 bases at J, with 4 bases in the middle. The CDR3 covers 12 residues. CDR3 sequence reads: CASSPRTEKLFF. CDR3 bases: TGTGCCAGCTCACCACGCACTGAAAAACTGTTTTTT. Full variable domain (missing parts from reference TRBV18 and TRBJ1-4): NAGVMQNPRHLVRRRGQEARLRCSPMKGHSHVYWYRQLPEEGLKFMVYLQKENIIDESGMPKERFSAEFPKEGPSILRIQQVVRGDSAAYFCASSPRTEKLFFGSGTQLSVL.

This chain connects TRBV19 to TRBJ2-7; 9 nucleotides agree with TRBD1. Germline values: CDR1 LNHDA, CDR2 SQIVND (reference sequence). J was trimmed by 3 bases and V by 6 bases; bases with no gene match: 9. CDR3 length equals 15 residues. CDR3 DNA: TGTGCCAGTAGACAGGGGGCATTGTCCAGCTACGAGCAGTACTTC. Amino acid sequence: CASRQGALSSYEQYF.

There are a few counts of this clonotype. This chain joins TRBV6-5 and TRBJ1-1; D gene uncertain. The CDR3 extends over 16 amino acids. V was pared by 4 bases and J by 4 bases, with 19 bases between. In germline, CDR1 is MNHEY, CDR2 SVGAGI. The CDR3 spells CASSSITYEPGTEAFF. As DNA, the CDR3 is TGTGCCAGCAGTTCCATCACTTACGAGCCGGGCACTGAAGCTTTCTTT.

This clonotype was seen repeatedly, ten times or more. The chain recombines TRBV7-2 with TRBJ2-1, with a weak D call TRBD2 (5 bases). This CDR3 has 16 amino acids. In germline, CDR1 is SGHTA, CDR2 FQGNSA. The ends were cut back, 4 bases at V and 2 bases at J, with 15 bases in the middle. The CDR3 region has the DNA TGTGCCAGCAGCTCCCCCGGACTCACCCCCTACAATGAGCAGTTCTTC. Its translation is CASSSPGLTPYNEQFF. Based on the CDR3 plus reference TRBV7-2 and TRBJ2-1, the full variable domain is GAGVSQSPSNKVTEKGKDVELRCDPISGHTALYWYRQSLGQGLEFLIYFQGNSAPDKSGLPSDRFSAERTGGSVSTLTIQRTQQEDSAVYLCASSSPGLTPYNEQFFGPGTRLTVL.

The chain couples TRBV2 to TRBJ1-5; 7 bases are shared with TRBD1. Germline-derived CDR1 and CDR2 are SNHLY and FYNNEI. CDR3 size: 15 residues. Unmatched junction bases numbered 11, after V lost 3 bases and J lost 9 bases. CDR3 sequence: CASSEGGQGGRPQHF. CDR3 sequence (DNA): TGTGCCAGCAGTGAGGGGGGCCAGGGGGGCCGGCCCCAGCATTTT.

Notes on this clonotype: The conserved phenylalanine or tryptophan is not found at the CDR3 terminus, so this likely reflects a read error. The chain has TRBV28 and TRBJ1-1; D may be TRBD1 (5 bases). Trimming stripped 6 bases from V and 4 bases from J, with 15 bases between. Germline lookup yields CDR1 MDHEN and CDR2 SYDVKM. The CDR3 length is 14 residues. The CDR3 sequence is CASSLYRIATEAFL. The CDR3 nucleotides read TGTGCCAGCAGCCTCTACAGGATCGCCACTGAAGCTTTCCTT.

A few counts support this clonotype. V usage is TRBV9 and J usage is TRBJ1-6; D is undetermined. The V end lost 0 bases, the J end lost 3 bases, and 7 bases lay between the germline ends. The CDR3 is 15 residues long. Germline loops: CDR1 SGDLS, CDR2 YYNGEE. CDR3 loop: CASSVEQLYNSPLHF. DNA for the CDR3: TGTGCCAGCAGCGTAGAACAGCTCTATAATTCACCCCTCCACTTT.

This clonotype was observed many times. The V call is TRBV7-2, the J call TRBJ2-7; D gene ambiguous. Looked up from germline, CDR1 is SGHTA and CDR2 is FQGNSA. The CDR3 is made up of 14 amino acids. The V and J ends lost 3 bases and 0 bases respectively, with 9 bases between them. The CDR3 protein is CASSLGQNSYEQYF. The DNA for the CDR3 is TGTGCCAGCAGCTTGGGTCAGAACTCCTACGAGCAGTACTTC.

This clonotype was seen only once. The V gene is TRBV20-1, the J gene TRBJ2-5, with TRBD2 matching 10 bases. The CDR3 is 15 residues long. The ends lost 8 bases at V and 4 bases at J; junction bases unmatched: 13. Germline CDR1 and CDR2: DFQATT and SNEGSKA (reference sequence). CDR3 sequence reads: CSIGASGSPLETQYF. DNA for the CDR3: TGCAGTATAGGGGCTAGCGGGAGTCCCCTAGAGACCCAGTACTTC.

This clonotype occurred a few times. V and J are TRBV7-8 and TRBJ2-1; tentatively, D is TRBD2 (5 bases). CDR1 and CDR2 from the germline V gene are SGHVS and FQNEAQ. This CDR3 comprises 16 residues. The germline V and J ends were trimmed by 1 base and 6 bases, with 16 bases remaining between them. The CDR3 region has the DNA TGTGCCAGCAGCTTAGTGCGGCTGCGGGCTGCCAATGAGCAGTTCTTC. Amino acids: CASSLVRLRAANEQFF.

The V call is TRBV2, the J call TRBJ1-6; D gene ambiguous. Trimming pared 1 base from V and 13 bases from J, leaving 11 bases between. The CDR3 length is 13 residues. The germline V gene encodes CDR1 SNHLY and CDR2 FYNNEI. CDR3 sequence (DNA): TGTGCCAGCAGTGAAGTCGGACGGACCCCCCTCCACTTT. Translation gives CASSEVGRTPLHF.

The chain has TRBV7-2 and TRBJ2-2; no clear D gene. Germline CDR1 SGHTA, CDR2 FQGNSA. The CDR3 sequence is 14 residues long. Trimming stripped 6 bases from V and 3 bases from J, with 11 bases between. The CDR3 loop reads CASRTGRYTGELFF. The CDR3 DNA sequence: TGTGCCAGCAGAACCGGACGGTACACCGGGGAGCTGTTTTTT.

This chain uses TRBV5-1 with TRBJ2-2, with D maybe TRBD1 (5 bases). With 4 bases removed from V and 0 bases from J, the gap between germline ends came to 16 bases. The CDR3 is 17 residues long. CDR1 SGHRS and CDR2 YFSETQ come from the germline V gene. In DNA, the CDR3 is TGCGCCAGCAGCCTTGACCCTACAGGTTCGAACACCGGGGAGCTGTTTTTT. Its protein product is CASSLDPTGSNTGELFF.

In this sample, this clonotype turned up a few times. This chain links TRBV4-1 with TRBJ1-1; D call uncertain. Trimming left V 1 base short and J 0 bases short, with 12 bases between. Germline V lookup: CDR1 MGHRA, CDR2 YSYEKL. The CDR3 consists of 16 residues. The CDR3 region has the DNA TGCGCCAGCAGCCAAGGCCTCAGACGATTGAACACTGAAGCTTTCTTT. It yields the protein CASSQGLRRLNTEAFF.

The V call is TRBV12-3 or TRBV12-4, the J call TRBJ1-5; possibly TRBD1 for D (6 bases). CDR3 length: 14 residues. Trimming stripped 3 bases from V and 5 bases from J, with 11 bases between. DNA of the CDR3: TGTGCCAGCAGTTTCTCGACAGGCCATCAGCCCCAGCATTTT. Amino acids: CASSFSTGHQPQHF.

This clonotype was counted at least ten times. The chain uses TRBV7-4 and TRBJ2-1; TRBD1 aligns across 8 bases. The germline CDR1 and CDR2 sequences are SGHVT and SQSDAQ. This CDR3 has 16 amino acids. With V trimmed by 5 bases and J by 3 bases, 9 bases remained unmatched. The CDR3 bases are TGTGCCAGCAGCCAACAAAAGGACAGGGACTACAATGAGCAGTTCTTC. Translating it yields CASSQQKDRDYNEQFF.

In DNA form, the CDR3 reads TGCGCCAGCAGCCCCCGTTGGGCGACCACAGATACGCAGTATTTT. This translates into CASSPRWATTDTQYF. V gene TRBV4-3 combines with J gene TRBJ2-3; D is undetermined. This CDR3 region has 15 residues. The V end was cut by 4 bases, the J end by 2 bases, with 13 bases between. From germline, CDR1 is LGHNA and CDR2 YSLEER.

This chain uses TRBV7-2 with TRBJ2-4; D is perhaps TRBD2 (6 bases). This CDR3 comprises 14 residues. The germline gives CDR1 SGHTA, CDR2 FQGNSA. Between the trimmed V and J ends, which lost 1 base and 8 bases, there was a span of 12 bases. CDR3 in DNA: TGTGCCAGCAGCTTAGTCGGTTGGGACTACATTCAGTACTTC. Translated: CASSLVGWDYIQYF. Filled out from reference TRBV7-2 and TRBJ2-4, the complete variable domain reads GAGVSQSPSNKVTEKGKDVELRCDPISGHTALYWYRQSLGQGLEFLIYFQGNSAPDKSGLPSDRFSAERTGGSVSTLTIQRTQQEDSAVYLCASSLVGWDYIQYFGAGTRLSVL.